Listed below are T cell receptor beta chains from one sample, sequenced in a study of long-term antiretroviral therapy in people with HIV. Sequencing used immunoSEQ multiplex PCR; TCRdb keeps in-frame clones, though not all of them. The sample shows about 18,000 clones, around 73% of them seen only once. The material was unsorted PBMCs, obtained 0.3 years after starting antiretroviral therapy. The receptors come from a woman between 45 and 60 years old with HIV. Both conserved end residues are trimmed from each CDR3. Fields, in order: J gene, V gene, CDR3 protein.

>TRBJ2-5|TRBV5-1
ASSLAIGRGETQY
>TRBJ2-1|TRBV11-3
ASSQLGDSYNEQF
>TRBJ2-5|TRBV7-3
ASSLTSRAQETQY
>TRBJ2-3|TRBV5-1
ASSPPARTDTQY
>TRBJ1-1|TRBV12-5
ASGLVVAGRTEAF
>TRBJ1-3|TRBV5-1
ASSLEGGRGSGNTIY
>TRBJ2-2|TRBV15
ATSRDGSHTGELF
>TRBJ1-3|TRBV6-6
ASSSRRSSGNTIY
>TRBJ1-1|TRBV20-1
SARVQTEAF
>TRBJ1-1|TRBV29-1
SVGFFGKGTEAF
>TRBJ1-3|TRBV30
AWSVGSFRGQNTIY
>TRBJ1-3|TRBV9
ASKTAGRTIY
>TRBJ1-5|TRBV10-2
ASSEFGASPNQPQH
>TRBJ2-1|TRBV5-6
ASSLVRNEQF
>TRBJ2-3|TRBV27
ASSFGLAGGYTQY
>TRBJ2-2|TRBV4-1
ASSQDGLAGATNTGELF
>TRBJ2-2|TRBV7-3
ASSLGSPGELF
>TRBJ1-6|TRBV7-9
ASSHQGYNSPLH
>TRBJ1-1|TRBV7-9
ASSWGQGFTEAF
>TRBJ1-6|TRBV21-1
ASSKRQGEAPLH
>TRBJ2-5|TRBV7-3
ASSFGGEETQY
>TRBJ2-1|TRBV11-2
ASSHTGTSGGAYNEQF
>TRBJ1-2|TRBV29-1
SVEERLGRGAANYGYT
>TRBJ1-5|TRBV27
ASSLSGSNQPQH
>TRBJ1-6|TRBV7-3
ASSLNSWDLSLH
>TRBJ2-5|TRBV27
ASSLNKGTVQETQY
>TRBJ1-1|TRBV9
ASSGGRGARAF
>TRBJ1-2|TRBV6-8
ASSYHGWAPGQVYGYT
>TRBJ2-3|TRBV27
ASSLSTGRTDTQY
>TRBJ1-4|TRBV6-5
ATALNRREEKLF
>TRBJ2-5|TRBV7-3
ASSLGGGGGETQY
>TRBJ1-2|TRBV6-6
ASSPSRNYGYT
>TRBJ1-2|TRBV19
ASSSNRGALNYGYT
>TRBJ1-1|TRBV5-1
ASSLAPGGYTEAF
>TRBJ1-1|TRBV7-3
ASSQNLGQNTEAF